These 2 T cell receptor beta chains share one sample of origin, sequenced in a study of identical twins. Via MiXCR, TCRdb re-called the 5' RACE reads, giving one row per CDR3 protein. Among roughly 1.6 million distinct CDR3 sequences listed, under 35% were seen once. The sample consisted of cord blood. The origin of the receptors is a newborn girl in good health.

This clonotype has a count of ten or more. This sequence joins TRBV11-2 and TRBJ2-7, with no clear D. Germline CDR1 SGHAT, CDR2 FQNNGV. V lost 5 bases to trimming and J lost 2 bases, with 13 bases between them. CDR3 length: 14 amino acids. CDR3 residues: CASSPPNDPYEQYF. Written as DNA, the CDR3 is TGTGCCAGCAGCCCACCCAACGACCCCTACGAGCAGTACTTC.

This chain uses TRBV7-2 with TRBJ2-3; maybe TRBD2 (6 bases). CDR3 size: 16 residues. Germline-derived CDR1 and CDR2 are SGHTA and FQGNSA. With 6 bases removed from V and 0 bases from J, the gap between germline ends came to 16 bases. CDR3 loop: CASSSPRGGSTDTQYF. The CDR3 DNA reads as TGTGCCAGCAGTTCCCCCCGTGGAGGGAGCACAGATACGCAGTATTTT.